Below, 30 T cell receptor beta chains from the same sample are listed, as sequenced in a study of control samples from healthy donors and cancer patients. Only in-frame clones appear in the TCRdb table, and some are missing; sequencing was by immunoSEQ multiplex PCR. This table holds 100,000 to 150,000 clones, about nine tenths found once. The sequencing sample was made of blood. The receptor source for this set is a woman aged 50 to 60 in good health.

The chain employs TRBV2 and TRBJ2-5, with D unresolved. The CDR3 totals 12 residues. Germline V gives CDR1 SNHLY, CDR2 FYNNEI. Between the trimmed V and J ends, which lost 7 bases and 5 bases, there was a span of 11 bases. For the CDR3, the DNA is TGTGCCAGCAAGGGCAGTGGGGAGACCCAGTACTTC. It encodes CASKGSGETQYF. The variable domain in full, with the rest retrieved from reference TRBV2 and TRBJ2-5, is EPEVTQTPSHQVTQMGQEVILRCVPISNHLYFYWYRQILGQKVEFLVSFYNNEISEKSEIFDDQFSVERPDGSNFTLKIRSTKLEDSAMYFCASKGSGETQYFGPGTRLLVL.

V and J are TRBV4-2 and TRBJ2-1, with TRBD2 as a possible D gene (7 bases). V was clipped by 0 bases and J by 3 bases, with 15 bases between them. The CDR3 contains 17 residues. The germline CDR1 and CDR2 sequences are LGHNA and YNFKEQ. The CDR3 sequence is CASSQDLRGGDYNEQFF. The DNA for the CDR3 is TGTGCCAGCAGCCAAGACCTACGAGGGGGGGACTACAATGAGCAGTTCTTC.

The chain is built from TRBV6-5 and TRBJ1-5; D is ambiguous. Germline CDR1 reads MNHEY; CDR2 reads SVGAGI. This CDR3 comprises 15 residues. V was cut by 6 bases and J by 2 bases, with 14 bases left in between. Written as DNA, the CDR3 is TGTGCCAGCAGGGGTTTACTTGGGGGCAATCAGCCCCAGCATTTT. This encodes CASRGLLGGNQPQHF.

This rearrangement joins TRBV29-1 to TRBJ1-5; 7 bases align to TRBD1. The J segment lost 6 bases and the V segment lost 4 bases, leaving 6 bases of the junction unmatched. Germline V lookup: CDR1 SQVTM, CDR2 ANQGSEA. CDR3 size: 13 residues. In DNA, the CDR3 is TGCAGCGTTGGAGGGGGCGATGGTCAGCCCCAGCATTTT. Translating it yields CSVGGGDGQPQHF. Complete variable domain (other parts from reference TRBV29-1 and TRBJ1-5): SAVISQKPSRDICQRGTSLTIQCQVDSQVTMMFWYRQQPGQSLTLIATANQGSEATYESGFVIDKFPISRPNLTFSTLTVSNMSPEDSSIYLCSVGGGDGQPQHFGDGTRLSIL.

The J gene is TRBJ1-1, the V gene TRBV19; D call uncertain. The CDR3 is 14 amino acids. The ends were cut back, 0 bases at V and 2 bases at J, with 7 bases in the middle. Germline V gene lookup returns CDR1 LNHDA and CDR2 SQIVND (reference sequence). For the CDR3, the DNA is TGTGCCAGTAGTATAGAAGGGCCAAACACTGAAGCTTTCTTT. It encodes CASSIEGPNTEAFF.

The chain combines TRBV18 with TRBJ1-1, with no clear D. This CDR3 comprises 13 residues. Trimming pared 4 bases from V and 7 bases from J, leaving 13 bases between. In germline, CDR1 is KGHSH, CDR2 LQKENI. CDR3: CASSLELGVEAFF. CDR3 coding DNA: TGTGCCAGCTCACTGGAGCTTGGGGTTGAAGCTTTCTTT.

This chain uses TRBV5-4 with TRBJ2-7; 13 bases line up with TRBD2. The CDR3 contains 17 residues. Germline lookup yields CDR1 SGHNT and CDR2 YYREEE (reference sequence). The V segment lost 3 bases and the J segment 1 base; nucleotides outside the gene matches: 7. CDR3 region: CASSYGLAGERSYEQYF. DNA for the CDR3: TGTGCCAGCAGCTACGGACTAGCGGGAGAACGATCCTACGAGCAGTACTTC.

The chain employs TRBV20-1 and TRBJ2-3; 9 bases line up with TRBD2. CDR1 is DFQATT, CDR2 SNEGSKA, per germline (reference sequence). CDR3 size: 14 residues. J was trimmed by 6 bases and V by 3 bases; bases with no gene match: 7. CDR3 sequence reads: CSASGGGAEDTQYF. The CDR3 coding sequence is TGCAGTGCTAGTGGCGGGGGGGCTGAGGATACGCAGTATTTT.

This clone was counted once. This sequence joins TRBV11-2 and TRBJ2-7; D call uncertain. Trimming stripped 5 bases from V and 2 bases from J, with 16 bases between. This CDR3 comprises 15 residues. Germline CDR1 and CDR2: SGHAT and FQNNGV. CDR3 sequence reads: CASSALDTATYEQYF. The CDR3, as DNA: TGTGCCAGCAGCGCACTGGATACCGCTACCTACGAGCAGTACTTC.

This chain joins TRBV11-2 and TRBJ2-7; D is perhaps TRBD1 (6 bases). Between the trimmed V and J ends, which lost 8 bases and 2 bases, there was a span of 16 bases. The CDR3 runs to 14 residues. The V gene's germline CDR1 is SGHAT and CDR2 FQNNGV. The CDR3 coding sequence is TGTGCCAGCGCCAACTACAGGGAGACCTACGAGCAGTACTTC. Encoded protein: CASANYRETYEQYF.

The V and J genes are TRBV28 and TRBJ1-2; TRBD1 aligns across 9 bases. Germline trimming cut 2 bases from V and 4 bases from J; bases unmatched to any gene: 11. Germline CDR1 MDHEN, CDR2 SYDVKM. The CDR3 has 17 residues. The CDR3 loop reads CASSLISGQGSTYGYTF. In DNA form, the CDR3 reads TGTGCCAGCAGTTTAATTTCGGGACAGGGCTCGACCTATGGCTACACCTTC.

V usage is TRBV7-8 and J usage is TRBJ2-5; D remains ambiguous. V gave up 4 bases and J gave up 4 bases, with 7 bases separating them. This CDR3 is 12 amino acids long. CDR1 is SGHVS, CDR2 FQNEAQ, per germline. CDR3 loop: CASSSPAETQYF. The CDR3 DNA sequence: TGTGCCAGCAGCTCCCCGGCAGAGACCCAGTACTTC.

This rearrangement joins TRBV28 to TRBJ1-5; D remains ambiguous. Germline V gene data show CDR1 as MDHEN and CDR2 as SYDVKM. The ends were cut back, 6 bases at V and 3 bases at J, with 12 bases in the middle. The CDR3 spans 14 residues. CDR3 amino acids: CASSWSVSNQPQHF. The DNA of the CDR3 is TGTGCCAGCAGCTGGTCCGTCTCCAATCAGCCCCAGCATTTT.

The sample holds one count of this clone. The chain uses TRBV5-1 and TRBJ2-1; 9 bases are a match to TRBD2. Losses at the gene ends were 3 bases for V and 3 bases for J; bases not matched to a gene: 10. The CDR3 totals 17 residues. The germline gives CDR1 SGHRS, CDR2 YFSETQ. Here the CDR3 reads CASSSHLASGVYNEQFF. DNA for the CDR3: TGCGCCAGCAGCTCCCACCTCGCTAGCGGGGTCTACAATGAGCAGTTCTTC.

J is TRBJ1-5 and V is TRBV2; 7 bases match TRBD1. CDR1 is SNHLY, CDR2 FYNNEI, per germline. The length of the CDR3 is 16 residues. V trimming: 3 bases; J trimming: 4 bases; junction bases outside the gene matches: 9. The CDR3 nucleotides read TGTGCCAGCAGTGAGGAGAGAGGGGGCCCTAATCAGCCCCAGCATTTT. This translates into CASSEERGGPNQPQHF.

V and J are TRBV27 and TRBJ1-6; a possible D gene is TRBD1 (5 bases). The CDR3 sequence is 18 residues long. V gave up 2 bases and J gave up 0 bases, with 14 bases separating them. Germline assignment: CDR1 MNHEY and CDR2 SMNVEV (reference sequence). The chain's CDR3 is CASSLGGPYSSYNSPLHF. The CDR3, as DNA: TGTGCCAGCAGTTTAGGGGGTCCGTATAGCTCCTATAATTCACCCCTCCACTTT.

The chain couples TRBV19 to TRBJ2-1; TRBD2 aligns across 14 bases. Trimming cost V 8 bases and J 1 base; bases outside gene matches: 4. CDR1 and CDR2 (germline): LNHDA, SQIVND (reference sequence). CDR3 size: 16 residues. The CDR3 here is CASRTSGRSSYNEQFF. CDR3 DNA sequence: TGTGCCAGTCGGACTAGCGGGAGGTCTTCCTACAATGAGCAGTTCTTC.

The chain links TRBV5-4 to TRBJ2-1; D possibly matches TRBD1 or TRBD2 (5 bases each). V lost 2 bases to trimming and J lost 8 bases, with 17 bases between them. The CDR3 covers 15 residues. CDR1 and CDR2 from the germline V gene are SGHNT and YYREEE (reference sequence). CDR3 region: CASSFVGPLAHEQFF. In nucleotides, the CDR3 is TGTGCCAGCAGCTTCGTGGGACCCTTAGCCCATGAGCAGTTCTTC.

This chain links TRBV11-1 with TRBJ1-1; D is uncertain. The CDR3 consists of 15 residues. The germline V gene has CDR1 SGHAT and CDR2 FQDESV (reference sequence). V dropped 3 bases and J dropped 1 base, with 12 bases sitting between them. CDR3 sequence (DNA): TGTGCCAGCAGCTTCCAGCCTAACTCGAACACTGAAGCTTTCTTT. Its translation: CASSFQPNSNTEAFF. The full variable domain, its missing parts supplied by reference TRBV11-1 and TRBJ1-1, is EAEVAQSPRYKITEKSQAVAFWCDPISGHATLYWYRQILGQGPELLVQFQDESVVDDSQLPKDRFSAERLKGVDSTLKIQPAELGDSAMYLCASSFQPNSNTEAFFGQGTRLTVV.

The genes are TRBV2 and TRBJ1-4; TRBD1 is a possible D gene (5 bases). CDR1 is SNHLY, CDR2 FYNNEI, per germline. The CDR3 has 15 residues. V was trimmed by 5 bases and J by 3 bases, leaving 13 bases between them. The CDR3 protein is CASSLLGVSNEKLFF. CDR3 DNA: TGTGCCAGCAGTTTGTTAGGGGTATCTAATGAAAAACTGTTTTTT.

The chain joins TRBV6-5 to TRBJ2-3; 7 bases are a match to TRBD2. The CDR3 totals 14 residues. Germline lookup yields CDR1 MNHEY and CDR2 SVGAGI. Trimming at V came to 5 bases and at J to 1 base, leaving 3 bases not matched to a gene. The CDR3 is CASSTSVGTDTQYF. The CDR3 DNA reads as TGTGCCAGCAGTACTAGCGTCGGCACAGATACGCAGTATTTT.

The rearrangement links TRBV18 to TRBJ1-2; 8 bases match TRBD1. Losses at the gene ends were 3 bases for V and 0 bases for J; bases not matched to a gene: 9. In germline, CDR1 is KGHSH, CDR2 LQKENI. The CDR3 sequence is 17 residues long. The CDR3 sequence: CASSPDRGEGANYGYTF. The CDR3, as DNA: TGTGCCAGCTCACCTGACAGGGGAGAAGGGGCTAACTATGGCTACACCTTC.

CDR3 sequence reads: CASSYIWGAGTEAFF. Written as DNA, the CDR3 is TGTGCCAGCAGCTACATTTGGGGGGCGGGCACTGAAGCTTTCTTT. V and J are TRBV11-2 and TRBJ1-1, with D possibly matching TRBD1 (6 bases). Trimming left V 4 bases short and J 4 bases short, with 16 bases between. The CDR3 extends over 15 amino acids. The germline V gene encodes CDR1 SGHAT and CDR2 FQNNGV. Together with reference TRBV11-2 and TRBJ1-1, the CDR3 gives the full variable domain: EAGVAQSPRYKIIEKRQSVAFWCNPISGHATLYWYQQILGQGPKLLIQFQNNGVVDDSQLPKDRFSAERLKGVDSTLKIQPAKLEDSAVYLCASSYIWGAGTEAFFGQGTRLTVV.

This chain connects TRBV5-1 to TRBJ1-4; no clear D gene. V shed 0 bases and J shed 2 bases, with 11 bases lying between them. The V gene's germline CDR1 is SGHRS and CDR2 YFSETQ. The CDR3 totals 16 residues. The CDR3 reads CASSLGGIGTNEKLFF. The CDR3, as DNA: TGCGCCAGCAGCTTGGGAGGGATTGGGACTAATGAAAAACTGTTTTTT.

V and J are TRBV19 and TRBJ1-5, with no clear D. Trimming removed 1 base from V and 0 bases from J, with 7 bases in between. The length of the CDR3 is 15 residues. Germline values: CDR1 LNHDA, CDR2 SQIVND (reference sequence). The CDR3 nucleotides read TGTGCCAGTAGTATAGTTGGCGGTAGCAATCAGCCCCAGCATTTT. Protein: CASSIVGGSNQPQHF.

CDR3 DNA: TGTGCCAGTGGCCGACCGGGGGAAACTTATGGCTACACCTTC. Protein product: CASGRPGETYGYTF. The rearrangement uses TRBV19 and TRBJ1-2; D may be TRBD1 (5 bases). V gave up 8 bases and J gave up 5 bases, with 18 bases separating them. The CDR3 totals 14 residues. From germline, CDR1 is LNHDA and CDR2 SQIVND (reference sequence).

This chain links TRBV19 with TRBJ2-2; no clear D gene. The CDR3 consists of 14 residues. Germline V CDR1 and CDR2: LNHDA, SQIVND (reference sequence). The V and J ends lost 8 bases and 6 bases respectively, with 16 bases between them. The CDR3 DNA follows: TGTGCCAGTTCGATGGACGCTGAACCCGGGGAGCTGTTTTTT. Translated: CASSMDAEPGELFF.

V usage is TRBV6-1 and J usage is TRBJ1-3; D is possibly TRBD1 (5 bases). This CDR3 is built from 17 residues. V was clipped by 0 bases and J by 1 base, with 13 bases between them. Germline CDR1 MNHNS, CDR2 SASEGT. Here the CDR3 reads CASSEARGFGSGNTIYF. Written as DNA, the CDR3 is TGTGCCAGCAGTGAAGCGCGGGGGTTTGGGTCTGGAAACACCATATATTTT.

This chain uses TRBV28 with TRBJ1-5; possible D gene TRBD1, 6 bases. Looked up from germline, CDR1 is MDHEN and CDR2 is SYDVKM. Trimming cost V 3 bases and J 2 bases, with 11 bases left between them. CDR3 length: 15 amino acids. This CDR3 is CASSLWAGGNQPQHF. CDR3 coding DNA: TGTGCCAGCAGTTTGTGGGCAGGGGGCAATCAGCCCCAGCATTTT. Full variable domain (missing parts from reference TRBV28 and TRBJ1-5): DVKVTQSSRYLVKRTGEKVFLECVQDMDHENMFWYRQDPGLGLRLIYFSYDVKMKEKGDIPEGYSVSREKKERFSLILESASTNQTSMYLCASSLWAGGNQPQHFGDGTRLSIL.

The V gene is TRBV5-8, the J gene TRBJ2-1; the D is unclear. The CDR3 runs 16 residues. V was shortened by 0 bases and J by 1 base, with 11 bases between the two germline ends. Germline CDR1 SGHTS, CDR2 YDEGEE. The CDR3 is CASSLGRVQSYNEQFF. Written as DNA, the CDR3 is TGTGCCAGCAGCTTGGGTAGGGTCCAGTCCTACAATGAGCAGTTCTTC. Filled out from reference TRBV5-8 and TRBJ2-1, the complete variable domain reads EAGVTQSPTHLIKTRGQQATLRCSPISGHTSVYWYQQALGLGLQFLLWYDEGEERNRGNFPPRFSGRQFPNYSSELNVNALELEDSALYLCASSLGRVQSYNEQFFGPGTRLTVL.